This entry describes one T cell receptor beta chain. Its specificity is unknown. The data were obtained in a study of CD8 T cells in Susac syndrome. As for the study in general: There were Susac syndrome patients who were therapy-naive at blood draw, others on corticosteroids, and others on intravenous immunoglobulin alone. Findings of the study overall: The authors found around 17 Susac-specific public clones in total CD8+ repertoires and roughly five in CD8+ TEMRA repertoires.

Looked up from germline, CDR1 is DFQATT and CDR2 is SNEGSKA (reference sequence). The CDR3 sequence is 13 residues long. V was pared by 2 bases and J by 1 base, with 2 bases of the junction left unmatched. CD8+ and CD4+ T cells from blood underwent TCR beta sequencing. When the RNA was reverse transcribed, random hexamers were used with an input of about 0.5 to 1 ug. TCRdb reprocessed the immunoSEQ multiplex PCR reads with MiXCR, giving one entry per CDR3 protein. Here the sample spans about 120,000 distinct CDR3 sequences, roughly 94% being singletons. The receptor comes from a human donor with Susac syndrome. The chain is built from TRBV20-1 and TRBJ2-7; TRBD1 matches at 7 bases. The sample taken for sequencing was CD8+ T cells from PBMCs. In DNA form, the CDR3 reads TGCAGTGCTAGACGACAGGGTTCCTACGAGCAGTACTTC. Protein sequence: CSARRQGSYEQYF.